This T cell receptor beta chain was identified in a study of T-cell reconstitution after alpha-beta-depleted transplantation in children. CDR1 and CDR2 (germline): SGHRS, YFSETQ. The CDR3 spans 13 residues. Trimming removed 1 base from V and 6 bases from J, with 10 bases in between. A library of TCRbeta sequences, prepared with unique molecular identifiers, was generated. TCRdb redid the calling of the PCR reads with MiXCR, one entry per CDR3 protein. Among about 870,000 distinct CDR3 sequences listed, about 16% were seen once. Study-level results: Diversity of TCRbeta at day 60 was high in some patients, arising from surviving recipient T cells and thymic progenitors. The origin of alpha-beta T cells about two months after transplant was reportedly several hundred expanded graft clones. By one year post-transplant, T-cell counts and diversity largely arose from T cells that were newly produced.

Remarks on this clonotype: Its antigen is still unknown.

This clonotype was sampled from a male patient aged 10 to 17 who had a stem cell transplant for acute lymphoblastic leukemia, so the T cells may come from the graft donor. This chain links TRBV5-1 with TRBJ1-2; D gene uncertain. Sequences were derived from PBMCs, mostly from graft donor cells, sampled 360 days after TCRalphabeta/CD19-depleted stem cell transplant. The CDR3 protein is CASSLQGYNGYTF. For the CDR3, the DNA is TGCGCCAGCAGCTTGCAAGGGTATAATGGCTACACCTTC.